The sequence of this T cell receptor beta chain was determined in a study of regulatory and conventional T cells in RAG deficiency. The germline V gene encodes CDR1 SGHTA and CDR2 FQGTGA. V trimming: 3 bases; J trimming: 6 bases; junction bases outside the gene matches: 6. This CDR3 spans 15 amino acids. TCRdb keeps only in-frame clones here, not all; method: immunoSEQ multiplex PCR. The sample has about 34,000 clones, 76% seen once. Conventional CD4+ T cells were sorted from blood as CD25-low CD127-high cells. In addition, the sample was reused for a study of regulatory T cells. From that study: The PCR used 52 TRBV and 13 TRBJ primers.

The chain is built from TRBV7-3 and TRBJ2-1; 9 bases align to TRBD2. The clonotype was recovered from a human donor in good health. Sequenced material: CD4+ effector T cells sorted from blood. This CDR3 reads CASSFLSGGTNEQFF. CDR3 in DNA: TGTGCCAGCAGCTTTTTGAGCGGGGGGACCAATGAGCAGTTCTTC.